This is a list of T cell receptor beta chains from one sample in a study of T cell responses to AZD1222 COVID-19 vaccine. The data were produced by immunoSEQ multiplex PCR, yet TCRdb's version contains in-frame clones alone and is incomplete. Among 55,000 to 85,000 clones, less than 90% were seen once, and the ten largest hold about 9.4%. Material: peripheral blood, obtained on day 0 of AZD1222 vaccination. These TCRs come from an adult in good health. CDR3s include the opening cysteine and the closing phenylalanine or tryptophan. A D gene is named only where the DNA matches it firmly. Clone size is given for some rows only: seen once, a few or many times, or a class if the clone is expanded.

clone_size j_call d_call v_call cdr3_nt cdr3_aa
. TRBJ1-1 . TRBV4-1 TGCGCCAGCAGCCAGACCCTCGGGGGCAGGCTTGAAGCTTTCTTT CASSQTLGGRLEAFF
. TRBJ2-7 TRBD1 TRBV5-6 TGTGCCAGCAGCTCAATTCAGGGGGCACGGGACTACGAGCAGTACTTC CASSSIQGARDYEQYF
. TRBJ2-1 . TRBV7-2 TGTGCCAGCAGCACAAAAAGGAGCTCCTACAATGAGCAGTTCTTC CASSTKRSSYNEQFF
. TRBJ2-7 . TRBV2 TGTGCCAGCAGTGCTCAGATGCCCGAGCAGTACTTC CASSAQMPEQYF
. TRBJ2-1 TRBD2 TRBV5-1 TGCGCCAGCAGCTCCCCCCAGGCGGGGGAGGAGTTCTTC CASSSPQAGEEFF
. TRBJ1-1 . TRBV11-2 TGTGCCAGCGGTCTTCACAGGAGAGGGCAAGCTTTCTTT CASGLHRRGQAFF
. TRBJ1-5 . TRBV7-2 TGTGCCAGCAGCTCCGGAGGGGCGCCAACACAGCCCCAGCATTTT CASSSGGAPTQPQHF
. TRBJ1-1 TRBD1 TRBV28 TGTGCCAGCAGTTTACCCCGACAGGGCGCCACTGAAGCTTTCTTT CASSLPRQGATEAFF
. TRBJ2-7 TRBD2 TRBV7-2 TGTGCCAGCAGCTTTTTTTTAGCGGGGGGGCTCTACGAGCAGTACTTC CASSFFLAGGLYEQYF
. TRBJ1-2 . TRBV30 TGTGCCTGGAACGGGCGGGGTTATAACTATGGCTACACCTTC CAWNGRGYNYGYTF
few TRBJ2-7 . TRBV4-2 TGTGCCAGCTTTCTCCCTTTGGGCTACGAGCAGTACTTC CASFLPLGYEQYF
. TRBJ2-5 TRBD1 TRBV4-1 TGCGCCAGCAGCCAAGAGGGCAGGGGGTTGGAGACCCAGTACTTC CASSQEGRGLETQYF
. TRBJ1-2 . TRBV7-9 TGTGCCAGCAGCCGTACAGGGTTTACCGGCTACACCTTC CASSRTGFTGYTF
few TRBJ2-4 TRBD2 TRBV7-2 TGTGCCAGCAGCTTAGTAGCGGGGGGGTTACCCAAAAACATTCAGTACTTC CASSLVAGGLPKNIQYF
. TRBJ2-3 TRBD2 TRBV9 TGTGCCAGCAGCCCTCGACTAGCGGGGGGGCCAGATACGCAGTATTTT CASSPRLAGGPDTQYF
. TRBJ1-2 . TRBV5-6 TGTGCCAGCAGCTTTGGACAGTACCACTATGGCTACACCTTC CASSFGQYHYGYTF
once TRBJ2-7 TRBD2 TRBV27 TGTGCCAGCAGTTTTCTTGGGGGGGGATACGAGCAGTACTTC CASSFLGGGYEQYF
. TRBJ1-4 . TRBV28 TGTGCCAGCAGTTTGGTGGGAGAAAAACTGTTTTTT CASSLVGEKLFF
. TRBJ1-5 . TRBV7-3 TGTGCCAGCAGCTTAGGGTGGGGTCAGCCCCAGCATTTT CASSLGWGQPQHF
. TRBJ2-2 TRBD2 TRBV7-7 TGTGCTAGCAGCTCCCGAGCGGGGGACACCGGGGAGCTGTTTTTT CASSSRAGDTGELFF
. TRBJ1-3 TRBD1 TRBV4-1 TGCGCCAGCAGCCGCCTCCCCGGGACAGGGGGACTTAGTTCTGGAAACACCATATATTTT CASSRLPGTGGLSSGNTIYF
once TRBJ1-6 . TRBV30 TGTGCCTGGAAGTTTGGGAGCTCCTATAATTCACCCCTCCACTTT CAWKFGSSYNSPLHF